This T cell receptor (beta chain) was observed in a study of T cell repertoires in cytomegalovirus infection. Trimming pared 3 bases from V and 4 bases from J, leaving 10 bases between. In germline, CDR1 is ENHRY, CDR2 SYGVKD. This CDR3 has 14 amino acids. This clonotype was recorded many times. In TCRdb, the reads were re-called with MiXCR into one record per CDR3 protein. The data contain 150,000 to 200,000 distinct CDR3 sequences, 13% to 15% of them singletons. The chain carries TRBV10-3 and TRBJ1-3, with D maybe TRBD1 (5 bases). The sample comprised PBMCs. This sequence originates from a human donor in good health (CMV status not recorded). Some clones in this sample may be carry-over from other donors' samples. CDR3 DNA: TGTGCCATCAGTGAAAAGGGGCAGGGAAACACCATATATTTT. Translated, it gives CAISEKGQGNTIYF.